This T cell receptor beta chain was sequenced for a study of CD8+CD57+ T cells in acquired aplastic anemia. Genomic DNA provided the template from which TCR beta VDJ and CDR3 profiles were obtained. TCRdb reprocessed the reads with MiXCR, giving one entry per CDR3 protein. Of 200,000 to 250,000 distinct CDR3 sequences in the sample, 30% to 40% were seen once. CDR1 DFQATT and CDR2 SNEGSKA come from the germline V gene (reference sequence). There are 13 residues in the CDR3. Trimming removed 3 bases at V and 4 bases at J, with 12 bases between. A few counts support this clonotype. A much larger clone is a single base away; this may be a read error.

Input material: sorted CD4+, CD8+, or CD8+CD57+ T cells (not recorded which) from PBMCs. The rearrangement links TRBV20-1 to TRBJ1-2, with a weak D call TRBD1 (5 bases). The sequence was obtained from a human donor in good health, serving as a control. CDR3 protein: CSASRRGTYGYTF. The CDR3, as DNA: TGCAGTGCTAGCAGACGGGGGACCTATGGCTACACCTTC.